This is a list of T cell receptor beta chains from one sample in a study of T-cell reconstitution after alpha-beta-depleted transplantation in children. TCRdb ran MiXCR on the PCR reads and lists one entry per CDR3 protein. This repertoire shows roughly 300,000 distinct CDR3 sequences, approximately 9.8% found once; its top ten account for over 9.5%. Sequences were derived from PBMCs from the stem cell graft donor, sampled from the stem cell graft. These TCRs come from a human donor who donated a stem cell graft to a child with SCID. The CDR3 runs from the conserved cysteine through the conserved F or W. Fields, in order: V gene, J gene, D gene, clone size, CDR3 DNA, CDR3 protein. A D gene is named only where the DNA matches it firmly. Clone size appears in some rows only: once, few, many, or a class for an expanded clone.

v_gene: TRBV12-3/TRBV12-4
j_gene: TRBJ2-1
d_gene: NA
abundance: NA
CDR3nt: TGTGCCAGCACCCACCATGGGAATTCCTACAATGAGCAGTTCTTC
CDR3aa: CASTHHGNSYNEQFF

v_gene: TRBV5-5
j_gene: TRBJ2-7
d_gene: NA
abundance: NA
CDR3nt: TGTGCCAGCAGCTTGGTGTCGAGGTACGAGCAGTACTTC
CDR3aa: CASSLVSRYEQYF

v_gene: TRBV7-8
j_gene: TRBJ1-1
d_gene: TRBD1
abundance: many
CDR3nt: TGTGCCAGCACCTTACTCCGGACAGGGTATTCGTCGGAAGCTTTCTTT
CDR3aa: CASTLLRTGYSSEAFF

v_gene: TRBV2
j_gene: TRBJ2-1
d_gene: NA
abundance: few
CDR3nt: TGTGCCAGCACTCGAGACTTTGACAATGAGCAGTTCTTC
CDR3aa: CASTRDFDNEQFF

v_gene: TRBV5-1
j_gene: TRBJ1-4
d_gene: NA
abundance: many
CDR3nt: TGCGCCAGCAGCTCCCGGGTGGGGAATGAAAAACTGTTTTTT
CDR3aa: CASSSRVGNEKLFF

v_gene: TRBV5-6
j_gene: TRBJ1-6
d_gene: TRBD1
abundance: NA
CDR3nt: TGTGCCAGCAGCCGCCGGACAGGACGATGCCACTTT
CDR3aa: CASSRRTGRCHF

v_gene: TRBV9
j_gene: TRBJ1-1
d_gene: NA
abundance: many
CDR3nt: TGTGCCAGCAGCGCCTACGGGACAACTGCTGAAGCTTTCTTT
CDR3aa: CASSAYGTTAEAFF

v_gene: TRBV12-3/TRBV12-4
j_gene: TRBJ2-3
d_gene: NA
abundance: few
CDR3nt: TGTGCCAGCATGACCGGGAGCACAGATACGCAGTATTTT
CDR3aa: CASMTGSTDTQYF

v_gene: TRBV11-2
j_gene: TRBJ1-1
d_gene: TRBD1
abundance: NA
CDR3nt: TGTGCCAGCAGCGACAGGGTCGCTCGGGACACTGAAGCTTTCTTT
CDR3aa: CASSDRVARDTEAFF

v_gene: TRBV11-2
j_gene: TRBJ2-5
d_gene: TRBD2
abundance: NA
CDR3nt: TGTGCCAGCACGGCGGGGGGGGTCGTTTTTGAGACCCAGTACTTC
CDR3aa: CASTAGGVVFETQYF

v_gene: TRBV19
j_gene: TRBJ2-7
d_gene: NA
abundance: NA
CDR3nt: TGTGCCACCCAAGACCGGGACCGCTCCTCCTACGAGCAGTACTTC
CDR3aa: CATQDRDRSSYEQYF

v_gene: TRBV9
j_gene: TRBJ1-1
d_gene: NA
abundance: few
CDR3nt: TGTGCCAGCAGCACCCTTGGTACCTCTGAAGCTTTCTTT
CDR3aa: CASSTLGTSEAFF

v_gene: TRBV27
j_gene: TRBJ1-4
d_gene: TRBD1
abundance: many
CDR3nt: TGTGCCAGCAGTTACGGACAGGGAAGTCAGGTGTTTTTT
CDR3aa: CASSYGQGSQVFF

v_gene: TRBV6-6
j_gene: TRBJ2-3
d_gene: NA
abundance: NA
CDR3nt: TGTGCCAGCAGTCGCAGGGCAGATACGCAGTATTTT
CDR3aa: CASSRRADTQYF

v_gene: TRBV5-1
j_gene: TRBJ2-1
d_gene: TRBD2
abundance: NA
CDR3nt: TGCGCCAGCAGCTTGGGAGCGGGGGCTGCCTACAATGAGCAGTTCTTC
CDR3aa: CASSLGAGAAYNEQFF

v_gene: TRBV21-1
j_gene: TRBJ1-2
d_gene: NA
abundance: NA
CDR3nt: TGTGCCAGCAGCGGTTTTAACCGGGGACGGAACTATGGCTACACCTTC
CDR3aa: CASSGFNRGRNYGYTF

v_gene: TRBV5-1
j_gene: TRBJ1-3
d_gene: NA
abundance: NA
CDR3nt: TGCGCCAGCAGCTTGGACGGGAATACCGGAAACACCATATATTTT
CDR3aa: CASSLDGNTGNTIYF

v_gene: TRBV3-1
j_gene: TRBJ2-1
d_gene: NA
abundance: few
CDR3nt: TGTGCCAGCACCCTTAGCTCCTACAATGAGCAGTTCTTC
CDR3aa: CASTLSSYNEQFF

v_gene: TRBV7-9
j_gene: TRBJ2-7
d_gene: NA
abundance: NA
CDR3nt: TGTGCCAGCAGTCATTACAGGGAAAACTCCTACGAGCAGTACTTC
CDR3aa: CASSHYRENSYEQYF

v_gene: TRBV19
j_gene: TRBJ2-1
d_gene: TRBD2
abundance: many
CDR3nt: TGTGCCAGTAGTCGGGGGGCCTACAATGAGCAGTTCTTC
CDR3aa: CASSRGAYNEQFF

v_gene: TRBV5-1
j_gene: TRBJ2-3
d_gene: TRBD2
abundance: NA
CDR3nt: TGCGCCAGCAGCTTGGGGCTAGCGGGGGCCCTGAGCACAGATACGCAGTATTTT
CDR3aa: CASSLGLAGALSTDTQYF

v_gene: TRBV5-1
j_gene: TRBJ2-3
d_gene: NA
abundance: many
CDR3nt: TGCGCCAGCAGCTCCCAGGGTTATAGCACAGATACGCAGTATTTT
CDR3aa: CASSSQGYSTDTQYF

v_gene: TRBV7-2
j_gene: TRBJ2-3
d_gene: NA
abundance: few
CDR3nt: TGTGCCAGCAGCTTAGGCCTTTCGGTACTATATACGCAGTATTTT
CDR3aa: CASSLGLSVLYTQYF

v_gene: TRBV12-3/TRBV12-4
j_gene: TRBJ2-7
d_gene: TRBD1
abundance: many
CDR3nt: TGTGCCAGCAGTTTAGGGACAGGGTCCGAGCAGTACTTC
CDR3aa: CASSLGTGSEQYF

v_gene: TRBV6-5
j_gene: TRBJ1-6
d_gene: TRBD1
abundance: many
CDR3nt: TGTGCCAGCACCCTAGACAGGGTGTATAATTCACCCCTCCACTTT
CDR3aa: CASTLDRVYNSPLHF

v_gene: TRBV2
j_gene: TRBJ2-5
d_gene: NA
abundance: NA
CDR3nt: TGTGCCAGCAAACCGGAGGCGTGGGAGACCCAGTACTTC
CDR3aa: CASKPEAWETQYF

v_gene: TRBV20-1
j_gene: TRBJ2-7
d_gene: NA
abundance: NA
CDR3nt: TGCAGTGCTAGTAGAGACGAGCAGTACTTC
CDR3aa: CSASRDEQYF

v_gene: TRBV5-1
j_gene: TRBJ1-2
d_gene: NA
abundance: NA
CDR3nt: TGCGCCAGCAGGATAGAGGGGACCTATGGCTACACCTTC
CDR3aa: CASRIEGTYGYTF

v_gene: TRBV3-1
j_gene: TRBJ2-2
d_gene: TRBD2
abundance: few
CDR3nt: TGTGCCAGCAGCTCCACGGGAGCAGCGGGGAGAAACACCGGGGAGCTGTTTTTT
CDR3aa: CASSSTGAAGRNTGELFF

v_gene: TRBV27
j_gene: TRBJ1-4
d_gene: NA
abundance: NA
CDR3nt: TGTGCCAGCAGTTTGTCGGCGATTGAAAAACTGTTTTTT
CDR3aa: CASSLSAIEKLFF

v_gene: TRBV5-1
j_gene: TRBJ1-2
d_gene: TRBD1
abundance: NA
CDR3nt: TGCGCCAGCAGCTCGGGGGACAGGGATTTCTCTGGCTACACCTTC
CDR3aa: CASSSGDRDFSGYTF

v_gene: TRBV10-3
j_gene: TRBJ2-2
d_gene: NA
abundance: many
CDR3nt: TGTGCCATCAGTGCCAGAGACACCGGGGAGCTGTTTTTT
CDR3aa: CAISARDTGELFF

v_gene: TRBV15
j_gene: TRBJ2-2
d_gene: TRBD1
abundance: few
CDR3nt: TGTGCCACCAGCAGAGGGCCAGGGGGCGATCCCGGGGAGCTGTTTTTT
CDR3aa: CATSRGPGGDPGELFF

v_gene: TRBV12-3/TRBV12-4
j_gene: TRBJ1-6
d_gene: NA
abundance: few
CDR3nt: TGTGCCAGCAGTTTAGGCCCCCGGCGGTCACCCCTCCACTTT
CDR3aa: CASSLGPRRSPLHF

v_gene: TRBV11-1
j_gene: TRBJ1-6
d_gene: NA
abundance: few
CDR3nt: TGTGCCAGCAGCTCGGACAGACTGGCACCCCTCCACTTT
CDR3aa: CASSSDRLAPLHF

v_gene: TRBV9
j_gene: TRBJ2-1
d_gene: NA
abundance: few
CDR3nt: TGTGCCAGCAGCGTAGCTTCAGGTGTTGACTCCTACAATGAGCAGTTCTTC
CDR3aa: CASSVASGVDSYNEQFF

v_gene: TRBV20-1
j_gene: TRBJ2-3
d_gene: TRBD2
abundance: NA
CDR3nt: TGCAGTGCTAGTGGGGTAGCGGGGAGAGCCACAGATACGCAGTATTTT
CDR3aa: CSASGVAGRATDTQYF

v_gene: TRBV12-3/TRBV12-4
j_gene: TRBJ1-5
d_gene: NA
abundance: NA
CDR3nt: TGTGCCAGCAGTTCCCGACAGCCTAGCAATCAGCCCCAGCATTTT
CDR3aa: CASSSRQPSNQPQHF

v_gene: TRBV20-1
j_gene: TRBJ2-3
d_gene: TRBD2
abundance: NA
CDR3nt: TGCAGTGCCCCGGGGAGCGGGGGGTACACAGATACGCAGTATTTT
CDR3aa: CSAPGSGGYTDTQYF

v_gene: TRBV6-2/TRBV6-3
j_gene: TRBJ2-2
d_gene: TRBD2
abundance: many
CDR3nt: TGTGCCAGCAGTTGGCTAGCGGCGAACACCGGGGAGCTGTTTTTT
CDR3aa: CASSWLAANTGELFF

v_gene: TRBV27
j_gene: TRBJ1-3
d_gene: NA
abundance: NA
CDR3nt: TGTGCCAGCAGTGGCACCGGGACCGCTGGAAACACCATATATTTT
CDR3aa: CASSGTGTAGNTIYF

v_gene: TRBV27
j_gene: TRBJ1-6
d_gene: NA
abundance: few
CDR3nt: TGTGCCAGCAGTTCCCCGACGCGCTTCTATAATTCACCCCTCCACTTT
CDR3aa: CASSSPTRFYNSPLHF

v_gene: TRBV20-1
j_gene: TRBJ2-7
d_gene: TRBD1
abundance: many
CDR3nt: TGCAGTGCTAGAGGGGACAGCAACTACGAGCAGTACTTC
CDR3aa: CSARGDSNYEQYF

v_gene: TRBV9
j_gene: TRBJ2-7
d_gene: TRBD1
abundance: many
CDR3nt: TGTGCCAGCAGCCTCCGGGACAGGGCCTACGAGCAGTACTTC
CDR3aa: CASSLRDRAYEQYF

v_gene: TRBV7-9
j_gene: TRBJ2-2
d_gene: NA
abundance: few
CDR3nt: TGTGCCAGCAGCTTTTCCGGACTGGCAAACGGGGAGCTGTTTTTT
CDR3aa: CASSFSGLANGELFF

v_gene: TRBV6-2/TRBV6-3
j_gene: TRBJ2-3
d_gene: NA
abundance: NA
CDR3nt: TGTGCCAGCAGTTACTCCTCGACGCAGTATTTT
CDR3aa: CASSYSSTQYF

v_gene: TRBV2
j_gene: TRBJ2-7
d_gene: NA
abundance: many
CDR3nt: TGTGCCAGCAGTACACAGGGCTACGAGCAGTACTTC
CDR3aa: CASSTQGYEQYF

v_gene: TRBV10-3
j_gene: TRBJ1-5
d_gene: TRBD1
abundance: many
CDR3nt: TGTGCCATCAGTGAGTCACAGGGGGATCAGCCCCAGCATTTT
CDR3aa: CAISESQGDQPQHF